The entry that follows covers one T cell receptor (beta chain) sequence. This sample was taken from a study of blood T cell repertoires in COVID-19. The CDR3 sequence is 12 residues long. The V segment lost 5 bases and the J segment 7 bases; nucleotides outside the gene matches: 5. CDR1 and CDR2 (germline): MGHDK, SYGVNS. As originally analysed: Estimates of nucleated cell counts were drawn from the amplification of reference gene primers. Only in-frame clones appear in the TCRdb table, and some are missing; sequencing was by immunoSEQ multiplex PCR. The V and J calls and clone size come from that table; D and trimming were worked out from the DNA. Of tens of thousands of clones listed, 85% to 90% are singletons.

This chain uses TRBV25-1 with TRBJ2-7; 7 positions agree with TRBD1. The specimen sequenced was peripheral blood. This TCR came from a woman of 80 years or more with active COVID-19. Here the CDR3 DNA reads TGTGCCAGCAGTCCAACAGGGGCGGAGCAGTACTTC. Amino acid sequence: CASSPTGAEQYF.